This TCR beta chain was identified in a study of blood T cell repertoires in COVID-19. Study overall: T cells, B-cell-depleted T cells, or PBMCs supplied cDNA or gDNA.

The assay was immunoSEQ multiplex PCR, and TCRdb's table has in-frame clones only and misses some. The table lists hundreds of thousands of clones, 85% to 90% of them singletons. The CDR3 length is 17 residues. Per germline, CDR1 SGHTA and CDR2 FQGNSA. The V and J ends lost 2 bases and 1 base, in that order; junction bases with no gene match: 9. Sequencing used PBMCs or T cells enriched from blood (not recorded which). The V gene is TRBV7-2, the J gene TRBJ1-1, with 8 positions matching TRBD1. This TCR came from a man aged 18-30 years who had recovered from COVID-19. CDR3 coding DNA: TGTGCCAGCAGCTTATTCCGGCGACAGGGGCGGAACACTGAAGCTTTCTTT. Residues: CASSLFRRQGRNTEAFF.